This TCR beta chain was found in a study of OX40 agonist ivuxolimab in advanced cancers. Study context: Clinicians treated patients with ivuxolimab, an agonistic anti-OX40 (CD134) antibody.

The CDR3 loop spans 14 amino acids. Per the germline V gene, CDR1 is MDHEN and CDR2 is SYDVKM. The V segment lost 5 bases and the J segment 0 bases; nucleotides outside the gene matches: 3. The assay was immunoSEQ multiplex PCR, and TCRdb's table has in-frame clones only and misses some. The sample comprises more than 60,000 clones, roughly 84% of which are singletons, and 3.5% to 4.5% rests with the top ten. Regarding this clone: Its antigen is currently unknown.

Regarding the study as a whole: By week 6 at 0.1 to 3.0 mg/kg, blood CD4+ and CD8+ T cells had expanded clonally. More expanded clones were found, on average, in CD8+ than in CD4+ T cells.

This TCR derives from an adult with an advanced solid tumor such as melanoma, head and neck, liver or kidney cancer. This specimen was CD4+ or CD8+ T cells sorted from blood, taken in a trial of the OX40 agonist ivuxolimab. The gene calls are TRBV28 and TRBJ1-1; 7 bases agree with TRBD1. The CDR3 sequence: CASSRTGLNTEAFF. DNA for the CDR3: TGTGCCAGCAGTCGGACAGGCCTGAACACTGAAGCTTTCTTT.